This T cell receptor beta chain was sequenced for a study of shared clonotypes between healthy human individuals. Study-level results: The small donor group covered limited genetic and exposure diversity.

The V gene lost 5 bases and the J gene lost 0 bases, with 11 bases spanning the gap. CDR3 size: 14 residues. Germline lookup yields CDR1 SGHAT and CDR2 FQNNGV. Those who donated were healthy HIV-negative adults, with no recent acute infections or vaccinations reported. Each donor was a Caucasian adult residing in Nashville, Tennessee. Assay: immunoSEQ multiplex PCR; the TCRdb copy retains only in-frame clones and omits some. The data show 2 million to 3 million clones, roughly 92% seen once. Comments on this clone: The antigen remains unidentified. Other DNA sequences in this sample translate to the same CDR3.

Material for sequencing was naive CD4+ T cells sorted from blood. Documented subset: CD45RA+ positively selected. The chain carries TRBV11-2 and TRBJ2-7; possibly TRBD1 for D (6 bases). The TCR sequence derives from a man aged 18 to 30 in good health. The CDR3 region is CASSPTGLSYEQYF. CDR3 DNA: TGTGCCAGCAGCCCGACAGGTCTCTCCTACGAGCAGTACTTC.